Listed below are T cell receptor beta chains from one sample, sequenced in a study of cytomegalovirus exposure and HLA in healthy donors. Some clones are missing from TCRdb's copy, which holds only in-frame ones; the method was immunoSEQ multiplex PCR. The sample consists of roughly 99,000 clones, less than 85% of them appearing once. Sequencing input: PBMCs. The receptors were gathered from a male donor in good health and CMV-seronegative. CDR3s include the opening cysteine and the closing phenylalanine or tryptophan. D genes are given only for firm matches. Clone size is shown for a subset of rows, as once, few, many or a class of expanded clone.

v_call	clone_size	j_call	d_call	cdr3_aa	cdr3_nt
TRBV11-2	few	TRBJ2-7	NA	CASSLDPTGWASGEQYF	TGTGCCAGCAGCTTAGATCCCACAGGGTGGGCTAGCGGCGAGCAGTACTTC
TRBV2	NA	TRBJ1-5	TRBD1	CASSGLQGNQPQHF	TGTGCCAGCAGTGGATTACAGGGGAATCAGCCCCAGCATTTT
TRBV5-1	few	TRBJ2-5	NA	CASSSPQGETQYF	TGCGCCAGCAGTAGTCCTCAGGGGGAGACCCAGTACTTC
TRBV13	few	TRBJ1-4	NA	CASSLGRNEKLFF	TGTGCCAGCAGCTTAGGACGGAATGAAAAACTGTTTTTT
TRBV4-1	NA	TRBJ2-2	TRBD1	CASSQTGDTGELFF	TGCGCCAGCAGCCAAACAGGGGACACCGGGGAGCTGTTTTTT
TRBV19	NA	TRBJ2-7	TRBD1	CASSSRQGHTDEQYF	TGTGCCAGTAGCTCCAGACAGGGTCATACGGACGAGCAGTACTTC
TRBV27	NA	TRBJ2-2	TRBD1	CASSLQGDGELFF	TGTGCCAGCAGTTTACAGGGGGACGGGGAGCTGTTTTTT
TRBV7-8	NA	TRBJ1-5	TRBD1	CASSFSGTGNNQPQHF	TGTGCCAGCAGCTTTTCCGGGACAGGGAACAATCAGCCCCAGCATTTT
TRBV19	NA	TRBJ1-2	NA	CASSQPEVQGYTF	TGTGCCAGTAGTCAACCGGAGGTACAAGGCTACACCTTC
TRBV27	NA	TRBJ2-7	TRBD2	CASSSPRGGPLYF	TGTGCCAGCAGTTCCCCCCGGGGGGGGCCCTTATACTTC
TRBV27	NA	TRBJ2-1	TRBD2	CASSIRLAGVGHNEQFF	TGTGCCAGCAGTATTAGACTAGCGGGAGTAGGTCACAATGAGCAGTTCTTC